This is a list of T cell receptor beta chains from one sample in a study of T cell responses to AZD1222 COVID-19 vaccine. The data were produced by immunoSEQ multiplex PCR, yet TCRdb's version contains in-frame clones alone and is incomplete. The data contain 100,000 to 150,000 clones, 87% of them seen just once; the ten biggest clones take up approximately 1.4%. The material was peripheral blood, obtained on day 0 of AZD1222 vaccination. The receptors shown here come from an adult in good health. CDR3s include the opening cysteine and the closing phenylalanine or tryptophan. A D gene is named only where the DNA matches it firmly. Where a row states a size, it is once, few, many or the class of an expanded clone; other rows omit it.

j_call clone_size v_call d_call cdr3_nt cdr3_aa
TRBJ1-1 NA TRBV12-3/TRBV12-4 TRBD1 TGTGCCAGCAGTCGGGGACAGTCCACTGAAGCTTTCTTT CASSRGQSTEAFF
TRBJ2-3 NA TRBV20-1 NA TGCAGTGCTAGTACCGGGGCCACAGATACGCAGTATTTT CSASTGATDTQYF
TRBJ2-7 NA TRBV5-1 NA TGCGCCAGCAGCTTGGCGACAGTTCCCTCCTACGAGCAGTACTTC CASSLATVPSYEQYF
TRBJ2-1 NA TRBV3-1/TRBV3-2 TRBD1 TGTGCCAGCAGCCAAGATGGATTAAGGGACAGGGGGACTGAGCAGTTCTTC CASSQDGLRDRGTEQFF
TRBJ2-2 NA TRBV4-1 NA TGCGCCAGCAGCCTAGAGCTAGCAGACACCGGGGAGCTGTTTTTT CASSLELADTGELFF
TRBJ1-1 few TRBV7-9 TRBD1 TGTGCCAGCAGCTTAATACAGGGGGCCACTGAAGCTTTCTTT CASSLIQGATEAFF
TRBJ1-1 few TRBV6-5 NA TGTGCCAGCAGTTCACCCAACACTGAAGCTTTCTTT CASSSPNTEAFF
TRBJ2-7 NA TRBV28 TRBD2 TGTGCCAGCAGTTCAACACAGGTGGGGGGGGTACCTTGGAGGCAGTACTTC CASSSTQVGGVPWRQYF
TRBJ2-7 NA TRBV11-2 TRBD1 TGTGCCAGCAGCTCGACAGGGGGCTACGAGCAGTACTTC CASSSTGGYEQYF
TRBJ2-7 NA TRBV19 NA TGTGCCAGTAGTCCCGACTACTACGAGCAGTACTTC CASSPDYYEQYF
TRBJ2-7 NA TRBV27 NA TGTGCCAGCAGCCACGGCTACGAGCAGTACTTC CASSHGYEQYF
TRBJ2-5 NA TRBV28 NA TGTGCCAGCAGCCCCCCTTCCGGAGCCCAAGAGACCCAGTACTTC CASSPPSGAQETQYF
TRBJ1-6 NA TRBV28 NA TGTGCCAGCAATTTAGGTATGACAGGAGGGCTTTCACCCCTCCACTTT CASNLGMTGGLSPLHF
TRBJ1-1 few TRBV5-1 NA TGCGCCAGCAGCTTGGCCGTGAGTAGGACACTGAGGATGAACACTGAAGCTTTCTTT CASSLAVSRTLRMNTEAFF
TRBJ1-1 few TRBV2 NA TGTGCCAGCAGGGAAAGGGACATACCGAACACTGAAGCTTTCTTT CASRERDIPNTEAFF
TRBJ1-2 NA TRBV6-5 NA TGTGCCAGCAGTACGGAACAGGGACGTGTCACCTTC CASSTEQGRVTF
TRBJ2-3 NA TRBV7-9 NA TGTGCCAGCAGCTTGGGGGGGCGAGGAGATACGCAGTATTTT CASSLGGRGDTQYF
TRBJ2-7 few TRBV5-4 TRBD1 TGTGCCACGAGACAGGGATCCGAGCAGTACTTC CATRQGSEQYF
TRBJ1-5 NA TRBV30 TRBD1 TGTGCCTGGAGTACCCCTCGGACAGGTTTTAGTGGCAATCAGCCCCAGCATTTT CAWSTPRTGFSGNQPQHF
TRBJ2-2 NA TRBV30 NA TGTGCCTGTATCATCACCGGGGAGCTGTTTTTT CACIITGELFF
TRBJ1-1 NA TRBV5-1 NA TGCGCCAGCAGCTTGGGGGCTCCGGGAGCTGAAGCTTTCTTT CASSLGAPGAEAFF
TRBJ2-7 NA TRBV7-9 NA TGTGCCAGCAGCTTAGGGGCGGTCTCCTACGAGCAGTACTTC CASSLGAVSYEQYF
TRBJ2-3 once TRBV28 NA TGTGCCAGCAGTTCTCCCCACACGGGACAAAGGACAGATACGCAGTATTTT CASSSPHTGQRTDTQYF
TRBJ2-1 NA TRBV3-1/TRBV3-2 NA TGTGCCAGCAGCCAGGGCTCTAGTTACAATGAGCAGTTCTTC CASSQGSSYNEQFF